Shown below are 21 T cell receptor beta chains from a single sample sequenced in a study of identical twins. TCRdb called the 5' RACE reads again in MiXCR, with one record for every CDR3 protein. The sample lists 550,000 to 700,000 distinct CDR3 sequences, 20% to 25% occurring once. The same specimen was also included in a second study, on T cells expressing NK-cell markers.

The sequencing input was PBMCs. All receptors derive from a woman between 18 and 30 years old in good health.

V and J are TRBV12-3 or TRBV12-4 and TRBJ2-7, with unresolved D. The length of the CDR3 is 12 residues. Trimming pared 6 bases from V and 2 bases from J, leaving 8 bases between. As DNA, the CDR3 is TGTGCCAGCAGGGGTGCTGCCTACGAGCAGTACTTC. Protein sequence: CASRGAAYEQYF.

The table lists this clonotype with a few counts. The genes are TRBV5-1 and TRBJ2-7, with a possible D match to TRBD2 (5 bases). Trimming removed 4 bases from V and 2 bases from J, with 13 bases in between. In germline, CDR1 is SGHRS, CDR2 YFSETQ. The CDR3 length is 14 residues. The CDR3, as DNA: TGCGCCAGCAGCGCGGACCGGGAAGCCTACGAGCAGTACTTC. It codes for CASSADREAYEQYF.

The chain carries TRBV6-4 and TRBJ2-2; TRBD2 matches 9 bases. The junction had 5 bases not matched to a gene; V was cut back by 5 bases and J by 4 bases. The CDR3 length is 15 residues. Germline V gene data show CDR1 as MRHNA and CDR2 as SNTAGT. In nucleotides, the CDR3 is TGTGCCAGCAGTCCCGCGGGGGGGTCCACCGGGGAGCTGTTTTTT. Protein sequence: CASSPAGGSTGELFF.

This clonotype was detected only a few times. This rearrangement joins TRBV24-1 to TRBJ2-5; no reliable D call. CDR1 is KGHDR and CDR2 is SFDVKD in the germline V gene. V was clipped by 8 bases and J by 5 bases, with 23 bases between them. This CDR3 region has 16 residues. The CDR3 nucleotides are TGTGCCACCAAAAGGGCGTTACGGAGAACTGGCGAGACCCAGTACTTC. Its translation: CATKRALRRTGETQYF.

The rearrangement links TRBV7-9 to TRBJ1-2, with no clear D. The CDR3 covers 12 residues. Germline values: CDR1 SEHNR, CDR2 FQNEAQ (reference sequence). The V end was cut by 5 bases, the J end by 14 bases, with 18 bases between. CDR3 protein: CASSQQPPYMTF. CDR3 DNA: TGTGCCAGCAGCCAACAGCCGCCTTACATGACCTTC. Combining the CDR3 with reference TRBV7-9 and TRBJ1-2 gives the whole variable domain DTGVSQNPRHKITKRGQNVTFRCDPISEHNRLYWYRQTLGQGPEFLTYFQNEAQLEKSRLLSDRFSAERPKGSFSTLEIQRTEQGDSAMYLCASSQQPPYMTFGSGTRLTVV.

This clonotype was recorded many times. The genes are TRBV20-1 and TRBJ2-7; D remains ambiguous. V was trimmed by 1 base and J by 2 bases, leaving 27 bases between them. This CDR3 has 19 residues. Looked up from germline, CDR1 is DFQATT and CDR2 is SNEGSKA (reference sequence). The CDR3 loop reads CSARGRTRPLDATTYEQYF. The CDR3 coding sequence is TGCAGTGCTAGAGGACGCACCCGACCGTTGGACGCTACAACCTACGAGCAGTACTTC.

The V call is TRBV20-1, the J call TRBJ2-7; 10 bases map to TRBD2. The CDR3 contains 13 residues. From germline, CDR1 is DFQATT and CDR2 SNEGSKA (reference sequence). Here the CDR3 DNA reads TGCAGCGCACTAGCGGGGATGGGATACGAGCAGTACTTC. This gives the protein CSALAGMGYEQYF.

There are many counts of this clonotype. The chain has TRBV2 and TRBJ2-1; D remains unclear. Germline V gives CDR1 SNHLY, CDR2 FYNNEI. CDR3 length: 14 residues. Trimming removed 7 bases at V and 9 bases at J, with 19 bases between. In DNA, the CDR3 is TGTGCCAGCACCGATGGATATCATTCAAGTGAGCAGTTCTTC. Protein product: CASTDGYHSSEQFF.

This clonotype was detected ten times or more. The V call is TRBV12-3 or TRBV12-4, the J call TRBJ1-5; D may be TRBD1 (6 bases). The V end was cut by 4 bases, the J end by 4 bases, with 11 bases between. CDR3 size: 14 residues. The CDR3 loop is CASSSRGGNQPQHF. In nucleotides, the CDR3 is TGTGCCAGCAGTTCCAGGGGAGGTAATCAGCCCCAGCATTTT.

The CDR3 sequence is CSVPGVNGYTF. For the CDR3, the DNA is TGCAGCGTTCCAGGGGTGAATGGCTACACCTTC. The chain links TRBV29-1 to TRBJ1-2; D may be TRBD1 (6 bases). The CDR3 is 11 amino acids. With 5 bases removed from V and 6 bases from J, the gap between germline ends came to 10 bases. Germline assignment: CDR1 SQVTM and CDR2 ANQGSEA.

This clonotype was counted between two and nine times. V usage is TRBV21-1 and J usage is TRBJ2-1; the table's D gene call, TRBD2, was not cross checked with the DNA. TRBV21-1 is a recognized pseudogene. The CDR3 runs to 16 residues. CDR3 sequence: CASSGSGLAGVNEQFF. The CDR3 DNA is TGTGCCAGCAGCGGATCTGGACTAGCGGGAGTGAATGAGCAGTTCTTC.

This clonotype occurred a few times. The chain links TRBV25-1 to TRBJ2-3, with D possibly TRBD2 on 7 matching bases. The germline V gene encodes CDR1 MGHDK and CDR2 SYGVNS. Trimming removed 8 bases from V and 1 base from J, with 19 bases in between. The CDR3 runs to 16 residues. CDR3 sequence (DNA): TGTGCCAGCTCCTTTAGGGGGGGCAGGGGCACAGATACGCAGTATTTT. Protein product: CASSFRGGRGTDTQYF. The full variable domain, in which reference TRBV25-1 and TRBJ2-3 provide the parts outside the CDR3, is EADIYQTPRYLVIGTGKKITLECSQTMGHDKMYWYQQDPGMELHLIHYSYGVNSTEKGDLSSESTVSRIRTEHFPLTLESARPSHTSQYLCASSFRGGRGTDTQYFGPGTRLTVL.

The chain is built from TRBV12-3 or TRBV12-4 and TRBJ2-7; no definite D call. This CDR3 spans 15 amino acids. V was shortened by 3 bases and J by 3 bases, with 15 bases between the two germline ends. The CDR3 sequence: CASSLQLTPGYEQYF. The CDR3 DNA sequence: TGTGCCAGCAGTTTGCAGCTTACCCCCGGCTACGAGCAGTACTTC.

The sample holds a few counts of this clonotype. The J gene is TRBJ2-1, the V gene TRBV11-1; 10 bases align to TRBD2. The length of the CDR3 is 18 residues. The germline CDR1 and CDR2 sequences are SGHAT and FQDESV (reference sequence). Trimming at V came to 5 bases and at J to 7 bases, leaving 17 bases not matched to a gene. The CDR3 nucleotides read TGTGCCAGCAGCGCCTCCCTTGGGCTAGCGGGAGAAATGAATGAGCAGTTCTTC. Translating gives CASSASLGLAGEMNEQFF.

V usage is TRBV7-9 and J usage is TRBJ1-1; 10 nucleotides agree with TRBD1. This CDR3 comprises 17 residues. Per the germline V gene, CDR1 is SEHNR and CDR2 is FQNEAQ (reference sequence). With V trimmed by 5 bases and J by 0 bases, 9 bases remained unmatched. The CDR3 region has the DNA TGTGCCAGCAGCCCGATGCCGGGACAGGGGATGAACACTGAAGCTTTCTTT. This gives the protein CASSPMPGQGMNTEAFF.

A few counts support this clonotype. The rearrangement joins TRBV20-1 to TRBJ2-7, with 12 bases fitting TRBD2. This CDR3 region has 14 residues. The V and J ends lost 6 bases and 2 bases, in that order; junction bases with no gene match: 5. Germline CDR1 DFQATT, CDR2 SNEGSKA (reference sequence). This chain's CDR3 is CSAASGRAPYEQYF. CDR3 in DNA: TGCAGTGCGGCTAGCGGGAGGGCCCCCTACGAGCAGTACTTC.

The chain couples TRBV12-3 or TRBV12-4 to TRBJ1-5, with 8 bases matching TRBD1. Losses at the gene ends were 8 bases for V and 0 bases for J; bases not matched to a gene: 18. The length of the CDR3 is 19 residues. CDR3 nucleotides: TGTGCCAGCTACCGTGGGAGGGCAGGGGGCGAGTTTAGCAATCAGCCCCAGCATTTT. It yields the protein CASYRGRAGGEFSNQPQHF.

The chain has TRBV6-2 or TRBV6-3 and TRBJ2-7; TRBD1 matches at 9 bases. The CDR3 spans 13 residues. Germline V lookup: CDR1 MNHEY, CDR2 SVGEGT. J gave up 7 bases and V 6 bases, and 7 bases lay outside the gene matches. The CDR3 nucleotides read TGTGCCAGCAGAAGGGACAGGGTCGAGGAGCAGTACTTC. Residues: CASRRDRVEEQYF.

The V and J genes are TRBV20-1 and TRBJ2-5; either TRBD1 or TRBD2 may fit D (5 bases each). Germline CDR1 DFQATT, CDR2 SNEGSKA (reference sequence). This CDR3 is 13 amino acids long. The chain's CDR3 is CSTMGTKKETQYF. The CDR3 DNA reads TGCAGCACAATGGGGACCAAAAAAGAGACCCAGTACTTC.

This clonotype came up a few times. The rearrangement joins TRBV7-9 to TRBJ2-3, with TRBD2 identical over 9 bases. The V gene's germline CDR1 is SEHNR and CDR2 FQNEAQ (reference sequence). V shed 3 bases and J 0 bases; nucleotides not matched to a gene: 1. The CDR3 totals 15 residues. The CDR3: CASSFAGGSTDTQYF. The CDR3 nucleotides read TGTGCCAGCAGCTTCGCGGGGGGGAGCACAGATACGCAGTATTTT.

The rearrangement uses TRBV20-1 and TRBJ2-7; D gene ambiguous. This CDR3 spans 13 amino acids. Looked up from germline, CDR1 is DFQATT and CDR2 is SNEGSKA (reference sequence). V lost 3 bases, J lost 2 bases, and 11 bases lay in between. This CDR3 is CSASQRGAYEQYF. The CDR3 bases are TGCAGTGCTAGTCAACGAGGTGCCTACGAGCAGTACTTC.